This entry is about one TCR beta chain. Other DNA sequences in the sample encode the same CDR3. Authors' methods: Estimation of nucleated cell counts relied on the amplification of reference gene primers. Some clones are missing from TCRdb's copy, which holds only in-frame ones; the method was immunoSEQ multiplex PCR. Clone size and V and J calls were adopted from that table, with D and trimming inferred from the DNA. Of nearly 55,000 clones in the sample, about 82% were seen once. The source of the sample is a study of blood T cell repertoires in COVID-19. The overall study: The study drew acute and convalescent COVID-19 samples from the United States, Italy and Spain.

V was pared by 6 bases and J by 1 base, with 2 bases of the junction left unmatched. CDR3 length equals 13 residues. The germline CDR1 and CDR2 sequences are SGHVS and FQNEAQ. The sequenced sample consisted of peripheral blood. The rearrangement uses TRBV7-8 and TRBJ1-1, with 7 nucleotides matching TRBD1. This TCR was sampled from a man aged 65-85 years with active COVID-19. The CDR3 sequence: CASSRDRNTEAFF. In DNA form, the CDR3 reads TGTGCCAGCAGTCGGGACAGGAACACTGAAGCTTTCTTT.